The 27 T cell receptor beta chains below all came from one sample that was sequenced in a study of T cell responses to AZD1222 COVID-19 vaccine (dated by TCRdb to 2020 to 2023). The library relied on the immunoSEQ multiplex PCR assay. The source is immuneACCESS, and TCRdb retained only in-frame sequences with V and J called. Part of the clones is not carried over; for the studies checked, unresolved V genes explain less than half of this, and the remainder is unexplained. The sample yields 57,000 or so clones; over 70% were counted once. The ten largest clones add up to over 13% of the sample. The time point label, read with the paper, signifies: baseline before first vaccination. The specimen was peripheral blood, collected on day 0 of AZD1222 vaccination. These receptors originate from an adult in good health.

This chain connects TRBV28 to TRBJ1-2; D is undetermined. This CDR3 is 13 amino acids long. CDR1 and CDR2 (germline): MDHEN, SYDVKM. With 2 bases removed from V and 6 bases from J, the gap between germline ends came to 10 bases. The CDR3 DNA follows: TGTGCCAGCAGTTTAGCGGATGCCCATGGCTACACCTTC. It yields the protein CASSLADAHGYTF.

The table lists this clone with a count of one. Other DNA sequences in the same sample also yield this CDR3. This chain uses TRBV5-6 with TRBJ1-1; D gene uncertain. The CDR3 runs 14 residues. V dropped 1 base and J dropped 0 bases, with 7 bases sitting between them. The germline CDR1 and CDR2 sequences are SGHDT and YYEEEE. CDR3: CASSLRGLNTEAFF. The CDR3 nucleotides read TGTGCCAGCAGCTTGCGAGGACTGAACACTGAAGCTTTCTTT.

This clone was observed once. V usage is TRBV19 and J usage is TRBJ1-1, with D possibly TRBD1 on 6 matching bases. Germline V gene data show CDR1 as LNHDA and CDR2 as SQIVND (reference sequence). Trimming shortened V by 5 bases and J by 2 bases, and 18 bases separated the two germline ends. This CDR3 has 16 residues. Written as DNA, the CDR3 is TGTGCCAGTAGTCCGGGACTCGGGGGGCTAAACACTGAAGCTTTCTTT. This codes for CASSPGLGGLNTEAFF.

The chain links TRBV6-6 to TRBJ2-7; 8 bases map to TRBD1. The CDR3 covers 15 residues. V was clipped by 2 bases and J by 3 bases; unmatched bases: 6. Per the germline V gene, CDR1 is MNHNY and CDR2 is SVGAGI (reference sequence). The CDR3 sequence is CASSYLRQGFYEQYF. The CDR3 DNA follows: TGTGCCAGCAGTTACCTCCGACAGGGGTTCTACGAGCAGTACTTC.

The chain employs TRBV19 and TRBJ1-2, with D perhaps TRBD1 (6 bases). The CDR3 spans 14 residues. From germline, CDR1 is LNHDA and CDR2 SQIVND (reference sequence). V lost 10 bases, J lost 2 bases, and 17 bases lay in between. The CDR3, as DNA: TGTGCCACTAGACGGGATGGACAGAACTATGGCTACACCTTC. Translating it yields CATRRDGQNYGYTF.

V gene TRBV7-2 combines with J gene TRBJ2-3; maybe TRBD1 (6 bases). The CDR3 length is 15 residues. Trimming took 2 bases from V and 6 from J, leaving 15 bases between them. Germline CDR1 and CDR2: SGHTA and FQGNSA. As DNA, the CDR3 is TGTGCCAGCAGCTTATACAGGGCGGGTAGGGATACGCAGTATTTT. It translates to CASSLYRAGRDTQYF.

The V call is TRBV2, the J call TRBJ2-5, with 13 bases aligning to TRBD2. The length of the CDR3 is 17 residues. In germline, CDR1 is SNHLY, CDR2 FYNNEI. The junction had 9 bases not matched to a gene; V was cut back by 4 bases and J by 4 bases. The CDR3 coding sequence is TGTGCCAGCAGTGCTACTAGCGGGGGGGCCGAATCAGAGACCCAGTACTTC. Translating gives CASSATSGGAESETQYF. The full variable domain, in which reference TRBV2 and TRBJ2-5 provide the parts outside the CDR3, is EPEVTQTPSHQVTQMGQEVILRCVPISNHLYFYWYRQILGQKVEFLVSFYNNEISEKSEIFDDQFSVERPDGSNFTLKIRSTKLEDSAMYFCASSATSGGAESETQYFGPGTRLLVL.

V is TRBV6-5 and J is TRBJ2-2, with TRBD1 matching over 9 bases. Germline CDR1 is MNHEY and CDR2 is SVGAGI. The CDR3 spans 15 residues. V was clipped by 6 bases and J by 5 bases; unmatched bases: 7. The CDR3 region is CASSFGTGRTGELFF. The DNA of the CDR3 is TGTGCCAGCAGCTTTGGGACAGGGAGAACCGGGGAGCTGTTTTTT.

The chain has TRBV4-2 and TRBJ2-7, with D hard to call. This CDR3 is 16 amino acids long. CDR1 LGHNA and CDR2 YNFKEQ come from the germline V gene. Trimming cost V 5 bases and J 4 bases, with 21 bases left between them. The chain's CDR3 is CASSEEPKLNGYEQYF. Written as DNA, the CDR3 is TGTGCCAGCAGCGAGGAGCCCAAACTGAATGGATACGAGCAGTACTTC.

The rearrangement joins TRBV10-2 to TRBJ2-2; weak D call: TRBD1 (5 bases). Germline CDR1 WSHSY, CDR2 SAAADI. The V and J ends lost 4 bases and 3 bases respectively, with 9 bases between them. The CDR3 contains 14 residues. The DNA for the CDR3 is TGCGCCAGCAGTGCCTTCAGGGACACCGGGGAGCTGTTTTTT. Translating it yields CASSAFRDTGELFF.

The rearrangement joins TRBV9 to TRBJ1-2; 7 nucleotides align to TRBD1. Germline CDR1 reads SGDLS; CDR2 reads YYNGEE. The CDR3 consists of 11 residues. After removal of 6 bases from V and 6 bases from J, the junction contained 2 bases not matched to a gene. CDR3 sequence reads: CASNRGDGYTF. The CDR3 DNA follows: TGTGCCAGCAACAGGGGCGATGGCTACACCTTC.

This clone was observed a single time. This chain joins TRBV27 and TRBJ1-1; 9 positions agree with TRBD1. Trimming at V came to 5 bases and at J to 5 bases, leaving 6 bases not matched to a gene. The CDR3 covers 14 residues. The germline CDR1 and CDR2 sequences are MNHEY and SMNVEV (reference sequence). As DNA, the CDR3 is TGTGCCAGCAGTACTGACAGGGGGGTGACTGAAGCTTTCTTT. Translated: CASSTDRGVTEAFF.

The V and J genes are TRBV15 and TRBJ2-7; perhaps TRBD1 as D (5 bases). Between the trimmed V and J ends, which lost 4 bases and 0 bases, there was a span of 10 bases. The CDR3 contains 14 residues. Per the germline V gene, CDR1 is LNHNV and CDR2 is YYDKDF (reference sequence). The CDR3 loop is CATSNRMISYEQYF. In DNA, the CDR3 is TGTGCCACCAGCAACAGGATGATCTCCTACGAGCAGTACTTC.

V gene TRBV27 combines with J gene TRBJ1-6; 8 nucleotides line up with TRBD1. Germline V gene lookup returns CDR1 MNHEY and CDR2 SMNVEV (reference sequence). The CDR3 extends over 16 amino acids. The V gene end was trimmed by 4 bases and the J gene end by 7 bases; junction bases not matched to a gene: 9. CDR3 in DNA: TGTGCCAGCAGTTCCGGGACGACAGGGGTGAATTCACCCCTCCACTTT. The encoded protein is CASSSGTTGVNSPLHF.

The chain has TRBV4-3 and TRBJ1-5; TRBD1 aligns across 7 bases. In germline, CDR1 is LGHNA, CDR2 YSLEER. This CDR3 is 14 amino acids long. V lost 8 bases, J lost 7 bases, and 11 bases stayed unmatched. The CDR3 nucleotides read TGCGCCAGCGGTTACTCGACAGGGCGGCAGCCCCAGCATTTT. It encodes CASGYSTGRQPQHF.

The V and J genes are TRBV27 and TRBJ1-1; a possible D gene is TRBD1 (5 bases). CDR3 size: 20 residues. Trimming shortened V by 2 bases and J by 0 bases, and 25 bases separated the two germline ends. Germline V gene sequence: CDR1 MNHEY, CDR2 SMNVEV (reference sequence). CDR3 nucleotide sequence: TGTGCCAGCAGTTTAAATCACAGAGGCAGGGTTGGGGTGGTGAACACTGAAGCTTTCTTT. Residues: CASSLNHRGRVGVVNTEAFF.

This clone has just a few counts. The chain couples TRBV2 to TRBJ2-5; D call uncertain. The CDR3 contains 14 residues. Trimming took 7 bases from V and 5 from J, leaving 17 bases between them. CDR1 is SNHLY, CDR2 FYNNEI, per germline. The CDR3 reads CASTKDGLEETQYF. CDR3 nucleotides: TGTGCCAGCACCAAAGACGGGCTCGAGGAGACCCAGTACTTC.

This clone was recorded only once. The chain combines TRBV10-3 with TRBJ1-2; D is undetermined. V dropped 4 bases and J dropped 4 bases, with 13 bases sitting between them. CDR3 length: 14 amino acids. CDR1 is ENHRY and CDR2 is SYGVKD in the germline V gene. The DNA of the CDR3 is TGTGCCATCAGTGGCGGCCCCGCCTTCTATGGCTACACCTTC. Its protein is CAISGGPAFYGYTF.

The chain uses TRBV12-3 or TRBV12-4 and TRBJ1-1; D unclear. The CDR3 covers 12 residues. V lost 4 bases and J lost 6, with 9 bases in between. CDR3 coding DNA: TGTGCCAGCAGTTGGGGTTGGGCTGAAGCTTTCTTT. Encoded protein: CASSWGWAEAFF.

This chain joins TRBV7-2 and TRBJ1-5; D may be TRBD1 (5 bases). Trimming shortened V by 4 bases and J by 0 bases, and 16 bases separated the two germline ends. The CDR3 sequence is 17 residues long. CDR1 and CDR2 from the germline V gene are SGHTA and FQGNSA. Here the CDR3 reads CASSSRGAGYSNQPQHF. The CDR3 DNA reads as TGTGCCAGCAGCTCCAGAGGGGCCGGCTATAGCAATCAGCCCCAGCATTTT. Drawing the rest from reference TRBV7-2 and TRBJ1-5, the complete variable domain is GAGVSQSPSNKVTEKGKDVELRCDPISGHTALYWYRQSLGQGLEFLIYFQGNSAPDKSGLPSDRFSAERTGGSVSTLTIQRTQQEDSAVYLCASSSRGAGYSNQPQHFGDGTRLSIL.

The chain is built from TRBV7-8 and TRBJ1-5; 9 bases line up with TRBD1. Trimming at V came to 5 bases and at J to 7 bases, leaving 12 bases not matched to a gene. Germline CDR1 is SGHVS and CDR2 is FQNEAQ. This CDR3 contains 16 residues. CDR3 bases: TGTGCCAGCAGCAGATGGACAGGGGAGAAGGAACAGCCCCAGCATTTT. Translated, it gives CASSRWTGEKEQPQHF.

V and J are TRBV10-3 and TRBJ2-7, with D perhaps TRBD2 (7 bases). This CDR3 region has 13 residues. Germline lookup yields CDR1 ENHRY and CDR2 SYGVKD. The V end was cut by 5 bases, the J end by 2 bases, with 10 bases between. The CDR3 bases are TGTGCCATCAGTAGGGGGGGCCCCTACGAGCAGTACTTC. Translating gives CAISRGGPYEQYF.

The sample holds a few counts of this clone. The rearrangement uses TRBV6-2 or TRBV6-3 and TRBJ2-3; D ambiguous. V lost 2 bases and J lost 3, with 6 bases in between. The germline CDR1 and CDR2 sequences are MNHEY and SVGEGT. The CDR3 covers 13 residues. CDR3 bases: TGTGCCAGCAGTTACGCCGCTACAGATACGCAGTATTTT. Protein sequence: CASSYAATDTQYF.

This chain joins TRBV30 and TRBJ2-7, with TRBD1 identical over 8 bases. CDR1 is GTSNPN and CDR2 is SVGIG in the germline V gene (reference sequence). The CDR3 is 13 residues long. V was pared by 6 bases and J by 4 bases, with 8 bases of the junction left unmatched. CDR3 region: CACDRGRRYEQYF. Written as DNA, the CDR3 is TGTGCCTGCGACAGGGGTCGAAGGTACGAGCAGTACTTC.

This CDR3 is CASTESGPRNTIYF. The CDR3 bases are TGTGCCAGCACCGAAAGTGGGCCCCGAAACACCATATATTTT. This chain links TRBV7-9 with TRBJ1-3; no clear D gene. Germline CDR1 SEHNR, CDR2 FQNEAQ (reference sequence). The CDR3 is 14 amino acids. Trimming shortened V by 7 bases and J by 5 bases, and 15 bases separated the two germline ends.

This clone came up a few times. This sequence joins TRBV30 and TRBJ1-3; D perhaps matches TRBD1 (5 bases). The V and J ends lost 5 bases and 5 bases respectively, with 16 bases between them. CDR3 size: 14 residues. Germline assignment: CDR1 GTSNPN and CDR2 SVGIG (reference sequence). The CDR3 region is CAWGATSTRNTIYF. DNA of the CDR3: TGTGCCTGGGGGGCTACGTCTACGAGAAACACCATATATTTT.

The chain is built from TRBV28 and TRBJ1-6; D ambiguous. Deletions cut 10 bases from V and 8 bases from J, with 6 bases between. The V gene's germline CDR1 is MDHEN and CDR2 SYDVKM. This CDR3 contains 10 residues. This CDR3 reads CATGDSPLHF. The CDR3 coding sequence is TGTGCCACTGGAGATTCACCCCTCCACTTT.